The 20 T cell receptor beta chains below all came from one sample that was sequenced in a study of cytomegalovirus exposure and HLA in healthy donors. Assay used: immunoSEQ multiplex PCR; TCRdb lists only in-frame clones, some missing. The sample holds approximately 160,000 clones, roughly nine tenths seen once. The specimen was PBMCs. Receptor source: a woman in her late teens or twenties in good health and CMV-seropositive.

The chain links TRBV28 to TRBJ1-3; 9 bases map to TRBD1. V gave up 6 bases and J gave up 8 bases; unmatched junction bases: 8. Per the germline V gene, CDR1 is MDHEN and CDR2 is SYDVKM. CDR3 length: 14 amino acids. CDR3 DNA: TGTGCCAGCAGGGCTCCGGGACAGGGCTACACCATATATTTT. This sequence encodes CASRAPGQGYTIYF. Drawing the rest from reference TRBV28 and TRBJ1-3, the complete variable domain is DVKVTQSSRYLVKRTGEKVFLECVQDMDHENMFWYRQDPGLGLRLIYFSYDVKMKEKGDIPEGYSVSREKKERFSLILESASTNQTSMYLCASRAPGQGYTIYFGEGSWLTVV.

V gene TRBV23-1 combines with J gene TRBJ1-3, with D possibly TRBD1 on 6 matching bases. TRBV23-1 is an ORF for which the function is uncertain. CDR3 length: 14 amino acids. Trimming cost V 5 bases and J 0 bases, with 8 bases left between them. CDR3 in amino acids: CASSDRRSGNTIYF. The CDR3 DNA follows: TGCGCCAGCAGTGACAGGCGCTCTGGAAACACCATATATTTT.

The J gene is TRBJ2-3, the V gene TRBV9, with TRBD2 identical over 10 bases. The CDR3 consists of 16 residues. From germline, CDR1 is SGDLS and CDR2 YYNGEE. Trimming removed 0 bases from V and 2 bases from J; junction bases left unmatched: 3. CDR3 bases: TGTGCCAGCAGCGTAGAGGGGACTAGCGCCACAGATACGCAGTATTTT. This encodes CASSVEGTSATDTQYF.

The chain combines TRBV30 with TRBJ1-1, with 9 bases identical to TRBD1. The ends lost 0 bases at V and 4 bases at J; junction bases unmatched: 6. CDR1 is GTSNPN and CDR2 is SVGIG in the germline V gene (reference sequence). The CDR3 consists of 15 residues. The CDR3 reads CAWSVGTGPATEAFF. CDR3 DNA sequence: TGTGCCTGGAGTGTGGGGACAGGGCCGGCCACTGAAGCTTTCTTT.

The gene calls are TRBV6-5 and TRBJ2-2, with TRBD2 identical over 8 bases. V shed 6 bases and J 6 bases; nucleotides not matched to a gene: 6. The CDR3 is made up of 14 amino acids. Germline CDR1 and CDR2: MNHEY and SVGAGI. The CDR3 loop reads CASRNTGGPGELFF. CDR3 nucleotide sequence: TGTGCCAGCAGAAACACGGGGGGGCCCGGGGAGCTGTTTTTT.

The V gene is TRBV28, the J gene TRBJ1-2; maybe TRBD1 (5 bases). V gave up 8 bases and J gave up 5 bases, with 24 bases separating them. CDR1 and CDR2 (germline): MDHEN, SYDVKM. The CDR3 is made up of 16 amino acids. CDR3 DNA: TGTGCCAGCCTTGAGGGAGGGGCACATTCTGGGTATGGCTACACCTTC. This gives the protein CASLEGGAHSGYGYTF.

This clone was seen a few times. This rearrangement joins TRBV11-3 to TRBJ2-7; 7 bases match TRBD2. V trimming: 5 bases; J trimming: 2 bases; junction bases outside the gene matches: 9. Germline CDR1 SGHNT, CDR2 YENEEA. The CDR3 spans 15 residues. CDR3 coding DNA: TGTGCCAGCAGCATAAAAGCGGGAACGACCTACGAGCAGTACTTC. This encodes CASSIKAGTTYEQYF.

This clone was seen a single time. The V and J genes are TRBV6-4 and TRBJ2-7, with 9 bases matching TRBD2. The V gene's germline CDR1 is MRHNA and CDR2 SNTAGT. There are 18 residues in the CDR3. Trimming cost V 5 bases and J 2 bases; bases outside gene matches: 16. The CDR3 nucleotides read TGTGCCAGCAGTTTCTCGTCCGGCGTAGCGGGAGTCCCCTACGAGCAGTACTTC. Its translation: CASSFSSGVAGVPYEQYF.

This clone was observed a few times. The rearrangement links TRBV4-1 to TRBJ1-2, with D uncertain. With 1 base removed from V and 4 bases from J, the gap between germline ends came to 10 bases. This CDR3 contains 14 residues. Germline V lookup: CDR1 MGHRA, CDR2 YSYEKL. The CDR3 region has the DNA TGCGCCAGCAGCCAAGCTCTATCGATCTATGGCTACACCTTC. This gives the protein CASSQALSIYGYTF.

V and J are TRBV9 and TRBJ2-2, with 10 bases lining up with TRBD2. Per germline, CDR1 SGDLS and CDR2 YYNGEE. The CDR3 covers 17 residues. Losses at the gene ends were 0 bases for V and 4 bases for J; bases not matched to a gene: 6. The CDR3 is CASSVAILAGATGELFF. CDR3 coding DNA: TGTGCCAGCAGCGTAGCCATCCTAGCGGGAGCCACCGGGGAGCTGTTTTTT.

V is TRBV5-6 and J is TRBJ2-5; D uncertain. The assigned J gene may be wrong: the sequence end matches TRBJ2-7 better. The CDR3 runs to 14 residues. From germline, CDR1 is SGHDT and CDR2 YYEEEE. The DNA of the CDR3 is TGTGCCAGCAGCTTGGATCATATCTCCTACGAGCAGTACTTC. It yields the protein CASSLDHISYEQYF.

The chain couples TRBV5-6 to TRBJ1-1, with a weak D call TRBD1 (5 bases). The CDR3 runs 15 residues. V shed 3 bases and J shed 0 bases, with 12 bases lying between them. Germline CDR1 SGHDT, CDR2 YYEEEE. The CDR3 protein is CASSWAGLMNTEAFF. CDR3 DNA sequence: TGTGCCAGCAGCTGGGCGGGGCTCATGAACACTGAAGCTTTCTTT.

The CDR3 protein is CASTGEEKLFF. The CDR3 DNA reads TGTGCCAGCACAGGGGAAGAAAAACTGTTTTTT. The chain combines TRBV2 with TRBJ1-4, with D tentatively TRBD1 (6 bases). CDR3 length equals 11 residues. The germline V gene has CDR1 SNHLY and CDR2 FYNNEI. The V end was cut by 7 bases, the J end by 8 bases, with 8 bases between.

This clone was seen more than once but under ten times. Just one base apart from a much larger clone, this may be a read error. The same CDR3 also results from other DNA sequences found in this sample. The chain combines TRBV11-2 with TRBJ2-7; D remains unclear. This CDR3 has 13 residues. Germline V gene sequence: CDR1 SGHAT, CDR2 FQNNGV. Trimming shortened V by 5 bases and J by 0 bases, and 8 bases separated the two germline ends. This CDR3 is CASSPRSSYEQYF. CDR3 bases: TGTGCCAGCAGCCCAAGGAGCTCCTACGAGCAGTACTTC.

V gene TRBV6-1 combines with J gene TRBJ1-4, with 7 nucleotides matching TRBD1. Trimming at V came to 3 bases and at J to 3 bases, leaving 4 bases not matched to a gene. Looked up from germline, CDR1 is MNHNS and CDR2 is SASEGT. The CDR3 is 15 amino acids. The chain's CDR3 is CASSEHRGSNEKLFF. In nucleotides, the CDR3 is TGTGCCAGCAGTGAGCACAGGGGATCTAATGAAAAACTGTTTTTT.

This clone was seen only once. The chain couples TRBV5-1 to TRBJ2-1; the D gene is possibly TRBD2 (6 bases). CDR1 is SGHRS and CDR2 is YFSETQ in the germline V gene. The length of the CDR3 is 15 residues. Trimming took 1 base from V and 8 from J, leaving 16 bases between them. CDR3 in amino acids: CASSLRSLAVHEQFF. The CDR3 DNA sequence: TGCGCCAGCAGCTTGCGTTCACTAGCTGTACATGAGCAGTTCTTC.

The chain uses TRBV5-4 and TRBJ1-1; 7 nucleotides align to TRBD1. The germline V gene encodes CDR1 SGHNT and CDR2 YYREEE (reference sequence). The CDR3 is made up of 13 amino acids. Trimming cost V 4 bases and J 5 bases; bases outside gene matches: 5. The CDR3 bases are TGTGCCAGCAGCCACGACAGGGATACTGAAGCTTTCTTT. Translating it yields CASSHDRDTEAFF.

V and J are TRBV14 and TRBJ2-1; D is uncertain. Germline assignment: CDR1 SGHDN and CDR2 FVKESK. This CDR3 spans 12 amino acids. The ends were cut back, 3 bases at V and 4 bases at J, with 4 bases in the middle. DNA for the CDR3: TGTGCCAGCAGCCACTTTTACAATGAGCAGTTCTTC. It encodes CASSHFYNEQFF.

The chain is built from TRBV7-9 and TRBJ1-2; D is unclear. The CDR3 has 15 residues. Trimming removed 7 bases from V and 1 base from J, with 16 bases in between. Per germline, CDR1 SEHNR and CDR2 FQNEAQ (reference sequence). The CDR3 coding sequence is TGTGCCAGCACCCACACACAACAGAGTAACTATGGCTACACCTTC. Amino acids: CASTHTQQSNYGYTF.

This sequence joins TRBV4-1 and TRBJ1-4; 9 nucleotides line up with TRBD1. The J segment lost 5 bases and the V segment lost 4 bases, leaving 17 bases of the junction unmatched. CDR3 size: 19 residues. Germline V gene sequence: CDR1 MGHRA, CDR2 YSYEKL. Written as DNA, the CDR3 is TGCGCCAGCAGCCCCGTCCCTTACAGGGGGCAATTGGTGAATGAAAAACTGTTTTTT. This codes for CASSPVPYRGQLVNEKLFF.